The 10 T cell receptor beta chains presented below share a single source sample, sequenced in a study of control samples from healthy donors and cancer patients. Clones were read by immunoSEQ multiplex PCR, and TCRdb kept only the in-frame ones, dropping some. The sample lists about 160,000 clones; less than 95% were seen once. The sequenced material came from PBMCs. All receptors derive from a man aged 55 to 69 with colorectal cancer.

The chain links TRBV5-6 to TRBJ1-2; D might be TRBD1 (5 bases). CDR3 length: 18 amino acids. The germline CDR1 and CDR2 sequences are SGHDT and YYEEEE. V lost 4 bases and J 0 bases, leaving 22 bases between the germline ends. The CDR3 reads CASSQGNLGVRSNYGYTF. DNA for the CDR3: TGTGCCAGCAGCCAGGGAAACCTCGGGGTCCGTTCTAACTATGGCTACACCTTC. Drawing the rest from reference TRBV5-6 and TRBJ1-2, the complete variable domain is DAGVTQSPTHLIKTRGQQVTLRCSPKSGHDTVSWYQQALGQGPQFIFQYYEEEERQRGNFPDRFSGHQFPNYSSELNVNALLLGDSALYLCASSQGNLGVRSNYGYTFGSGTRLTVV.

The genes are TRBV5-8 and TRBJ2-7; D might be TRBD2 (5 bases). The CDR3 has 12 residues. Germline values: CDR1 SGHTS, CDR2 YDEGEE. Trimming stripped 2 bases from V and 6 bases from J, with 9 bases between. The CDR3 region has the DNA TGTGCCAGCAGCTTTGCACGGGGCGAGCAGTACTTC. Amino acids: CASSFARGEQYF.

V and J are TRBV7-2 and TRBJ2-7; 11 positions agree with TRBD2. The germline V gene has CDR1 SGHTA and CDR2 FQGNSA. The junction had 5 bases not matched to a gene; V was cut back by 0 bases and J by 4 bases. This CDR3 has 16 amino acids. The CDR3 DNA reads TGTGCCAGCAGCTTAGCAGGGGTAGCGGGGGGGTACGAGCAGTACTTC. This translates into CASSLAGVAGGYEQYF. Full variable domain (rest looked up from reference TRBV7-2 and TRBJ2-7): GAGVSQSPSNKVTEKGKDVELRCDPISGHTALYWYRQSLGQGLEFLIYFQGNSAPDKSGLPSDRFSAERTGGSVSTLTIQRTQQEDSAVYLCASSLAGVAGGYEQYFGPGTRLTVT.

V usage is TRBV27 and J usage is TRBJ2-1; the match to TRBD2 covers 8 bases. The V and J ends lost 4 bases and 7 bases, in that order; junction bases with no gene match: 21. The CDR3 contains 19 residues. The germline V gene has CDR1 MNHEY and CDR2 SMNVEV (reference sequence). CDR3 sequence (DNA): TGTGCCAGCAGTTCCACCAGCGGGGGCCCAATCCGATATTTGAATGAGCAGTTCTTC. This gives the protein CASSSTSGGPIRYLNEQFF.

The chain combines TRBV5-1 with TRBJ1-1; TRBD1 aligns across 9 bases. Trimming took 6 bases from V and 5 from J; bases not matched to a gene: 5. CDR3 size: 13 residues. Germline CDR1 SGHRS, CDR2 YFSETQ. CDR3 sequence: CASIGQGWTEAFF. The CDR3 coding sequence is TGCGCCAGCATCGGACAGGGGTGGACTGAAGCTTTCTTT.

This clone came up once. The chain joins TRBV7-8 to TRBJ1-5; D is unresolved. V lost 5 bases, J lost 2 bases, and 13 bases lay in between. CDR1 and CDR2 (germline): SGHVS, FQNEAQ. The CDR3 is made up of 15 amino acids. CDR3 amino acids: CASSVWGGGNQPQHF. CDR3 coding DNA: TGTGCCAGCAGCGTTTGGGGTGGAGGCAATCAGCCCCAGCATTTT. Full variable domain (remainder filled in from reference TRBV7-8 and TRBJ1-5): GAGVSQSPRYKVAKRGQDVALRCDPISGHVSLFWYQQALGQGPEFLTYFQNEAQLDKSGLPSDRFFAERPEGSVSTLKIQRTQQEDSAVYLCASSVWGGGNQPQHFGDGTRLSIL.

The chain is built from TRBV7-2 and TRBJ2-2, with 11 bases identical to TRBD2. The trim removed 6 bases at V and 5 bases at J, leaving 8 bases unmatched. The CDR3 loop spans 16 amino acids. Germline CDR1 is SGHTA and CDR2 is FQGNSA. CDR3: CASRTGLAGITGELFF. The CDR3 region has the DNA TGTGCCAGCAGAACCGGACTAGCGGGTATTACCGGGGAGCTGTTTTTT.

The rearrangement joins TRBV5-1 to TRBJ2-3; tentative D call: TRBD1 (6 bases). Germline V gene data show CDR1 as SGHRS and CDR2 as YFSETQ. V shed 0 bases and J shed 2 bases, with 7 bases lying between them. The CDR3 sequence is 14 residues long. As DNA, the CDR3 is TGCGCCAGCAGCTTGGGACAGGCCACAGATACGCAGTATTTT. Translated, it gives CASSLGQATDTQYF.

This clone was recorded only once. The V and J genes are TRBV7-2 and TRBJ1-2, with 10 bases matching TRBD1. CDR1 is SGHTA and CDR2 is FQGNSA in the germline V gene. The CDR3 has 17 residues. The V gene end was trimmed by 4 bases and the J gene end by 2 bases; junction bases not matched to a gene: 10. CDR3: CASSYTGQGFYNYGYTF. The CDR3 bases are TGTGCCAGCAGCTACACGGGACAGGGGTTTTACAACTATGGCTACACCTTC.

V gene TRBV19 combines with J gene TRBJ1-4; D is unresolved. V lost 3 bases and J 0 bases, leaving 8 bases between the germline ends. CDR1 is LNHDA, CDR2 SQIVND, per germline (reference sequence). This CDR3 has 15 residues. The CDR3 region is CASSIEGATNEKLFF. In DNA form, the CDR3 reads TGTGCCAGTAGTATTGAAGGAGCAACTAATGAAAAACTGTTTTTT.